Shown below are 30 T cell receptor beta chains from a single sample sequenced in a study of CD8+ T cells in alopecia areata. Once RNA had been extracted, it was reverse transcribed into cDNA to act as the sequencing template. Assay used: immunoSEQ multiplex PCR; TCRdb lists only in-frame clones, some missing. The sample consists of roughly 150,000 clones, 40% to 50% of them appearing once. Material: CD4+ T cells sorted from blood. The receptors derive from a human donor with alopecia areata.

V and J are TRBV27 and TRBJ2-7; a possible D gene is TRBD1 (6 bases). V lost 3 bases, J lost 6 bases, and 18 bases lay in between. Germline CDR1 is MNHEY and CDR2 is SMNVEV (reference sequence). The CDR3 extends over 15 amino acids. The chain's CDR3 is CASSFGLGAATEQYF. The CDR3 DNA reads TGTGCCAGCAGTTTCGGTCTGGGGGCCGCCACCGAGCAGTACTTC.

CDR3 in DNA: TGCGCCAGCAGCTTGCCGGGACCGACCTACAATGAGCAGTTCTTC. The encoded protein is CASSLPGPTYNEQFF. The chain carries TRBV5-1 and TRBJ2-1; D might be TRBD1 or TRBD2, each matching 5 bases. Trimming removed 1 base at V and 2 bases at J, with 10 bases between. CDR1 is SGHRS and CDR2 is YFSETQ in the germline V gene. The CDR3 loop spans 15 amino acids.

This clone has just a few counts. This chain links TRBV6-6 with TRBJ2-7; 9 positions agree with TRBD1. Germline V lookup: CDR1 MNHNY, CDR2 SVGAGI (reference sequence). The CDR3 extends over 12 amino acids. In nucleotides, the CDR3 is TGTCTAACGGGACAGGGAGCCTACGAGCAGTACTTC. Its protein is CLTGQGAYEQYF.

In the case of this clone: Different DNA sequences within this sample yield the same CDR3. The rearrangement joins TRBV7-2 to TRBJ2-7; D is unclear. CDR3 size: 12 residues. CDR1 is SGHTA, CDR2 FQGNSA, per germline. Deletions cut 5 bases from V and 0 bases from J, with 5 bases between. CDR3 bases: TGTGCCAGCAGCCGGAGCTCCTACGAGCAGTACTTC. This codes for CASSRSSYEQYF.

The chain links TRBV23-1 to TRBJ2-1; 10 bases match TRBD1. TRBV23-1 falls under the ORF class, with uncertain function. V gave up 0 bases and J gave up 7 bases; unmatched junction bases: 12. The CDR3 is made up of 18 amino acids. CDR3 in amino acids: CASSQSGQPGQGGNEQFF. The CDR3 nucleotides are TGCGCCAGCAGTCAATCTGGACAACCCGGACAGGGGGGGAATGAGCAGTTCTTC.

The J gene is TRBJ1-1, the V gene TRBV11-1; no clear D gene. Trimming removed 5 bases at V and 1 base at J, with 17 bases between. There are 16 residues in the CDR3. Germline CDR1 and CDR2: SGHAT and FQDESV (reference sequence). CDR3 in amino acids: CASSHPGRKGNTEAFF. CDR3 DNA sequence: TGTGCCAGCAGCCACCCCGGGCGAAAGGGGAACACTGAAGCTTTCTTT.

The chain joins TRBV19 to TRBJ1-2, with 8 bases matching TRBD1. Germline V gene sequence: CDR1 LNHDA, CDR2 SQIVND (reference sequence). J was trimmed by 2 bases and V by 6 bases; bases with no gene match: 2. This CDR3 has 13 residues. The CDR3 loop is CASSGTGNYGYTF. The CDR3 nucleotides are TGTGCCAGTAGCGGGACAGGAAACTATGGCTACACCTTC.

The chain joins TRBV5-1 to TRBJ2-1, with 9 bases fitting TRBD1. This CDR3 region has 15 residues. CDR1 and CDR2 from the germline V gene are SGHRS and YFSETQ. After removal of 4 bases from V and 1 base from J, the junction contained 3 bases not matched to a gene. The CDR3 DNA reads as TGCGCCAGCAGCCTCGGACAGGGGTCCTACAATGAGCAGTTCTTC. It specifies CASSLGQGSYNEQFF.

Worth noting for this clone: Being one base from a much bigger clone, this may be a read error. This chain joins TRBV7-8 and TRBJ2-3; no definite D call. Germline CDR1 and CDR2: SGHVS and FQNEAQ. The CDR3 extends over 11 amino acids. The V gene lost 4 bases and the J gene lost 2 bases, with 1 base spanning the gap. CDR3 protein: CASSYTDTQYF. The CDR3 DNA is TGTGCCAGCAGCTACACAGATACGCAGTATTTT.

The chain recombines TRBV5-1 with TRBJ2-7; 7 bases map to TRBD1. The germline V gene has CDR1 SGHRS and CDR2 YFSETQ. The CDR3 contains 15 residues. Trimming removed 2 bases from V and 0 bases from J; junction bases left unmatched: 5. CDR3 nucleotides: TGCGCCAGCAGCTTCACAGGGGCGATCTCCTACGAGCAGTACTTC. This sequence encodes CASSFTGAISYEQYF.

This clone was seen a handful of times. The chain carries TRBV5-4 and TRBJ2-6; no reliable D call. CDR1 and CDR2 (germline): SGHNT, YYREEE (reference sequence). The germline V and J ends were trimmed by 5 bases and 4 bases, with 7 bases remaining between them. There are 13 residues in the CDR3. The CDR3 here is CASRDFGANVLTF. CDR3 DNA: TGTGCCAGCAGAGATTTCGGGGCCAACGTCCTGACTTTC. The variable domain in full, with the rest retrieved from reference TRBV5-4 and TRBJ2-6, is ETGVTQSPTHLIKTRGQQVTLRCSSQSGHNTVSWYQQALGQGPQFIFQYYREEENGRGNFPPRFSGLQFPNYSSELNVNALELDDSALYLCASRDFGANVLTFGAGSRLTVL.

The J gene is TRBJ2-7, the V gene TRBV19, with no clear D. This CDR3 comprises 12 residues. Trimming stripped 3 bases from V and 5 bases from J, with 8 bases between. Germline V gives CDR1 LNHDA, CDR2 SQIVND (reference sequence). The CDR3 protein is CASSIQGNEQYF. CDR3 nucleotide sequence: TGTGCCAGTAGTATTCAAGGGAACGAGCAGTACTTC.

This clone was counted once. The V and J genes are TRBV2 and TRBJ2-3, with D possibly being TRBD2 (6 bases). CDR1 SNHLY and CDR2 FYNNEI come from the germline V gene. V lost 5 bases, J lost 6 bases, and 15 bases lay in between. There are 14 residues in the CDR3. The CDR3 is CASSTNLAGDTQYF. CDR3 nucleotide sequence: TGTGCCAGCAGTACCAACCTCGCGGGGGATACGCAGTATTTT.

The V gene is TRBV11-2, the J gene TRBJ2-3; no clear D. CDR3 length equals 14 residues. With 0 bases removed from V and 2 bases from J, the gap between germline ends came to 6 bases. Per germline, CDR1 SGHAT and CDR2 FQNNGV. CDR3 amino acids: CASSLEGYTDTQYF. CDR3 nucleotides: TGTGCCAGCAGCTTAGAAGGCTACACAGATACGCAGTATTTT.

A few counts support this clone. The CDR3 reads CASSVQNYGYTF. The CDR3 region has the DNA TGCGCCAGCAGTGTCCAGAACTATGGCTACACCTTC. V is TRBV10-2 and J is TRBJ1-2; unclear D gene. V lost 4 bases to trimming and J lost 2 bases, with 5 bases between them. Germline V gives CDR1 WSHSY, CDR2 SAAADI. CDR3 size: 12 residues.

The chain is built from TRBV28 and TRBJ2-2; the D is unclear. Germline V CDR1 and CDR2: MDHEN, SYDVKM. V was trimmed by 10 bases and J by 4 bases, leaving 10 bases between them. The length of the CDR3 is 12 residues. The CDR3 nucleotides are TGTGCCACGGCTAGACTCACCGGGGAGCTGTTTTTT. This translates into CATARLTGELFF.

The chain joins TRBV5-1 to TRBJ2-7; TRBD2 matches 11 bases. CDR1 and CDR2 (germline): SGHRS, YFSETQ. The J segment lost 3 bases and the V segment lost 0 bases, leaving 2 bases of the junction unmatched. The CDR3 is 15 amino acids. CDR3 in amino acids: CASSLEGLAVYEQYF. The DNA for the CDR3 is TGCGCCAGCAGCTTGGAGGGACTAGCGGTCTACGAGCAGTACTTC.

V gene TRBV10-3 combines with J gene TRBJ2-3; TRBD1 aligns across 10 bases. This CDR3 is 14 amino acids long. CDR1 and CDR2 from the germline V gene are ENHRY and SYGVKD. Trimming took 6 bases from V and 3 from J; bases not matched to a gene: 3. As DNA, the CDR3 is TGTGCCATCAGGGTGGGACAGGGGACAGATACGCAGTATTTT. The encoded protein is CAIRVGQGTDTQYF.

This rearrangement joins TRBV29-1 to TRBJ1-3; the D is unclear. Trimming cost V 2 bases and J 0 bases, with 8 bases left between them. This CDR3 has 14 amino acids. Per germline, CDR1 SQVTM and CDR2 ANQGSEA. The CDR3 sequence is CSVELQHSGNTIYF. As DNA, the CDR3 is TGCAGCGTTGAATTGCAGCACTCTGGAAACACCATATATTTT.

This clone was observed once. This chain uses TRBV11-2 with TRBJ2-7; 13 bases match TRBD2. The CDR3 contains 16 residues. After removal of 4 bases from V and 9 bases from J, the junction contained 12 bases not matched to a gene. Germline lookup yields CDR1 SGHAT and CDR2 FQNNGV. The chain's CDR3 is CASSSRGLAGVALQYF. As DNA, the CDR3 is TGTGCCAGCAGCTCCCGCGGACTAGCGGGAGTGGCGTTGCAGTACTTC.

The genes are TRBV29-1 and TRBJ2-7, with 8 nucleotides matching TRBD1. The length of the CDR3 is 12 residues. With V trimmed by 7 bases and J by 3 bases, 5 bases remained unmatched. Germline assignment: CDR1 SQVTM and CDR2 ANQGSEA. The DNA for the CDR3 is TGCAGCGCAGAGACAGGGGTCTACGAGCAGTACTTC. Translating gives CSAETGVYEQYF.

The V gene is TRBV7-9, the J gene TRBJ2-1; possibly TRBD1 or TRBD2 for D (5 bases each). The CDR3 spans 16 residues. The ends were cut back, 2 bases at V and 5 bases at J, with 16 bases in the middle. Germline CDR1 SEHNR, CDR2 FQNEAQ (reference sequence). Written as DNA, the CDR3 is TGTGCCAGCAGCTTACCATCGGGGACGGATAACAATGAGCAGTTCTTC. Translating it yields CASSLPSGTDNNEQFF.

The chain is built from TRBV7-2 and TRBJ2-3; 7 bases align to TRBD1. The V and J ends lost 8 bases and 1 base, in that order; junction bases with no gene match: 6. The CDR3 has 14 residues. Germline V gene sequence: CDR1 SGHTA, CDR2 FQGNSA. Here the CDR3 DNA reads TGTGCCAGCCGAAACAGGGGTCGCACAGATACGCAGTATTTT. This gives the protein CASRNRGRTDTQYF.

The chain employs TRBV6-5 and TRBJ1-5; 9 bases fit TRBD1. This CDR3 is built from 15 residues. V shed 5 bases and J 3 bases; nucleotides not matched to a gene: 5. In germline, CDR1 is MNHEY, CDR2 SVGAGI. The CDR3 DNA follows: TGTGCCAGCAGTACCGGGACAGGGAACAATCAGCCCCAGCATTTT. This encodes CASSTGTGNNQPQHF.

This clone was picked up a small number of times. The chain carries TRBV7-3 and TRBJ1-2, with D uncertain. Germline loops: CDR1 SGHTA, CDR2 FQGTGA. This CDR3 comprises 15 residues. V lost 5 bases and J lost 4, with 17 bases in between. The CDR3 DNA sequence: TGTGCCAGCAGCCCTGGACCGTTCGAGGCCTATGGCTACACCTTC. Translated, it gives CASSPGPFEAYGYTF.

The V and J genes are TRBV5-4 and TRBJ2-1; D may be TRBD2 (5 bases). The CDR3 loop spans 13 amino acids. Germline V gene sequence: CDR1 SGHNT, CDR2 YYREEE (reference sequence). Trimming took off 1 base at V and 5 bases at J, with 7 bases between the two ends. Written as DNA, the CDR3 is TGTGCCAGCAGCTTGAAGCGGAACAATGAGCAGTTCTTC. It codes for CASSLKRNNEQFF.

This clone has just a few counts. This chain joins TRBV5-1 and TRBJ2-1; no reliable D call. Trimming removed 4 bases from V and 12 bases from J, with 11 bases in between. The CDR3 length is 11 residues. CDR1 is SGHRS and CDR2 is YFSETQ in the germline V gene. CDR3 residues: CASSENRRQFF. DNA for the CDR3: TGCGCCAGCAGCGAAAACCGAAGGCAGTTCTTC.

The genes are TRBV7-2 and TRBJ1-2; D not resolved. The CDR3 length is 15 residues. Germline V gives CDR1 SGHTA, CDR2 FQGNSA. V lost 1 base and J lost 0, with 9 bases in between. The DNA for the CDR3 is TGTGCCAGCAGCTTAGATTACGGGGCTAACTATGGCTACACCTTC. As protein: CASSLDYGANYGYTF.

The gene calls are TRBV28 and TRBJ2-1, with 12 bases aligning to TRBD2. J was trimmed by 8 bases and V by 6 bases; bases with no gene match: 5. The germline V gene has CDR1 MDHEN and CDR2 SYDVKM. The length of the CDR3 is 14 residues. The CDR3 coding sequence is TGTGCCAGCAGACTAGCGGGAGGTTCCGATGAGCAGTTCTTC. Translation gives CASRLAGGSDEQFF. The full variable domain, in which reference TRBV28 and TRBJ2-1 provide the parts outside the CDR3, is DVKVTQSSRYLVKRTGEKVFLECVQDMDHENMFWYRQDPGLGLRLIYFSYDVKMKEKGDIPEGYSVSREKKERFSLILESASTNQTSMYLCASRLAGGSDEQFFGPGTRLTVL.

This rearrangement joins TRBV2 to TRBJ2-1; possible D gene TRBD1, 6 bases. The germline gives CDR1 SNHLY, CDR2 FYNNEI. The CDR3 is 15 amino acids. V was shortened by 6 bases and J by 2 bases, with 14 bases between the two germline ends. The CDR3 is CASSRRDKAYNEQFF. The CDR3 region has the DNA TGTGCCAGCAGCCGCCGGGACAAAGCCTACAATGAGCAGTTCTTC.